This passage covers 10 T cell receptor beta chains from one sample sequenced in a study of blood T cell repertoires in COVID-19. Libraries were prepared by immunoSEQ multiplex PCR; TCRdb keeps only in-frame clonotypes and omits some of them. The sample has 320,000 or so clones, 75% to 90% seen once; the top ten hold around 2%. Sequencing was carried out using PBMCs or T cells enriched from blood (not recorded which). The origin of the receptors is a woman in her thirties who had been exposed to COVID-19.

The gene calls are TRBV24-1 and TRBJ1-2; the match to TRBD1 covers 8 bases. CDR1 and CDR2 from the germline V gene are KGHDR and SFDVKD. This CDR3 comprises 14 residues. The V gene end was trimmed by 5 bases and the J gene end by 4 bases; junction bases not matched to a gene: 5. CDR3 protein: CATSADRDGYGYTF. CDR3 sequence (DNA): TGTGCCACCAGTGCGGACAGGGATGGCTATGGCTACACCTTC.

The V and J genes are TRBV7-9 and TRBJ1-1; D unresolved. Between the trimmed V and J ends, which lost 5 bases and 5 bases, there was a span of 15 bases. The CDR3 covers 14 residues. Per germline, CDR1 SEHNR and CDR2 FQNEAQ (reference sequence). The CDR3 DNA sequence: TGTGCCAGCAGCCCCGTGGAGGGCTGGACTGAAGCTTTCTTT. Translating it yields CASSPVEGWTEAFF.

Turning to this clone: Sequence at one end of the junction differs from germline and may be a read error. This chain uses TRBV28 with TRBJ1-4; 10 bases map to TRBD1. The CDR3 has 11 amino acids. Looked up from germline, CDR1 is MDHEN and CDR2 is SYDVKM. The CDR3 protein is CASSYRDRGIF. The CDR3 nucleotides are TGTGCCAGCAGTTACCGGGACAGGGGAATTTTT. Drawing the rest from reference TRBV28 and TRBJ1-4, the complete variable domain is DVKVTQSSRYLVKRTGEKVFLECVQDMDHENMFWYRQDPGLGLRLIYFSYDVKMKEKGDIPEGYSVSREKKERFSLILESASTNQTSMYLCASSYRDRGIFGSGTQLSVL.

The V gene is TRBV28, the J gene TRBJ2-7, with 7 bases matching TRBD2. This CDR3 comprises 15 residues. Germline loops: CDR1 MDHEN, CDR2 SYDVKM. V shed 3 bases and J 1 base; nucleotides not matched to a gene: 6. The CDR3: CASSFMGGKSYEQYF. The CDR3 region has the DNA TGTGCCAGCAGTTTCATGGGAGGGAAATCCTACGAGCAGTACTTC.

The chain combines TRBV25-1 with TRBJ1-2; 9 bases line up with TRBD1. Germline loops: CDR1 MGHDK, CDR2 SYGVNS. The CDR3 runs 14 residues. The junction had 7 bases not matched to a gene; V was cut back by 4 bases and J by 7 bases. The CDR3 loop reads CASSVTGGVGGYTF. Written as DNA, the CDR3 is TGTGCCAGCAGTGTCACAGGGGGCGTCGGTGGCTACACCTTC.

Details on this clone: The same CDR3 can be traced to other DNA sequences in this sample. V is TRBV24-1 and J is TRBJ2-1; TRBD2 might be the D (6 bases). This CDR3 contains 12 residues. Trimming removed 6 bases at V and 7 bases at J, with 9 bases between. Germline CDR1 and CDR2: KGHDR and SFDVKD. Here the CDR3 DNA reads TGTGCCACCAGTTTGGCGGGGAATGAGCAGTTCTTC. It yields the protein CATSLAGNEQFF.

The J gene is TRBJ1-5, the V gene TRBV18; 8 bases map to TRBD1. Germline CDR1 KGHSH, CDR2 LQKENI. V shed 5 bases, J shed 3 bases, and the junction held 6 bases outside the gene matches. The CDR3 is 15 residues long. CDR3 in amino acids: CASSVTGALNQPQHF. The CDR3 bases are TGTGCCAGCTCAGTGACAGGGGCTCTCAATCAGCCCCAGCATTTT.

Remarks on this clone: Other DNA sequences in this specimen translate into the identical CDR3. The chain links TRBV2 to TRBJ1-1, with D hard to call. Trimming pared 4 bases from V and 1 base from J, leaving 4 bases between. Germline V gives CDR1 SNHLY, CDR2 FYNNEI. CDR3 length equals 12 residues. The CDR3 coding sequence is TGTGCCAGCAGTGGGCAGAACACTGAAGCTTTCTTT. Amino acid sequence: CASSGQNTEAFF. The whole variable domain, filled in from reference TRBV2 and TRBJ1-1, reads EPEVTQTPSHQVTQMGQEVILRCVPISNHLYFYWYRQILGQKVEFLVSFYNNEISEKSEIFDDQFSVERPDGSNFTLKIRSTKLEDSAMYFCASSGQNTEAFFGQGTRLTVV.

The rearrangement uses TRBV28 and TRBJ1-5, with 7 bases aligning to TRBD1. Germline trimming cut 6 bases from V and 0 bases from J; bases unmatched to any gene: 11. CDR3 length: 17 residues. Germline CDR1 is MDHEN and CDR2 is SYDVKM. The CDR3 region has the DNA TGTGCCAGCAGGGACCGGGACAGATCTTATAGCAATCAGCCCCAGCATTTT. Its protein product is CASRDRDRSYSNQPQHF.

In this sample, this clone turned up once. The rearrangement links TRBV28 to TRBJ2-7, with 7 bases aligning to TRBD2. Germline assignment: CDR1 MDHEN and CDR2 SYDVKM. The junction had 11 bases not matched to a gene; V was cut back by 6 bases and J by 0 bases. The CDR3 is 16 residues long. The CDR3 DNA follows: TGTGCCAGCAGGTTAGGTGCTAGCGGCAACTCCTACGAGCAGTACTTC. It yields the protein CASRLGASGNSYEQYF.